This record looks at one T cell receptor beta chain sequence and its context. It lacks a known antigen. The input lacks base qualities; no much larger clone sits a single base away. The data belong to a study of blood T cells in healthy people across ages (dated by TCRdb to about 2015). Study-wide context: In model experiments, template switching captured about one uniquely barcoded TCR beta cDNA molecule for every two T cells. The study measured age-related changes in TCR beta repertoire diversity using deep sequencing normalized with unique cDNA molecular identifiers. The donors were divided into four age groups: young (average about 15 years), middle-aged (approximately 42), aged (approximately 62) and long-lived (about 84). Two additional independent replicas of 1 million unique cDNA reads from the same blood draw were analyzed for two donors (one aged 18 to 29 and one aged 80 or older). On the study overall, not on this receptor specifically: Compared with the aged group, the long-lived group had more naive CD4+ T cells, fewer expanded clones and increased TCR diversity, a pattern suggesting age selection. Conclusive comparison of naive and antigen-experienced compartments was prevented by the profiling of bulk unsorted PBMCs. Estimates of total diversity from one million sequenced T cells were regarded as lower bounds and underestimates. Because donor CMV infection status was unknown, age-related changes in expanded clonotypes were potentially confounded. As age increased, observed TCR beta diversity per million T cells dropped in a roughly linear way, and a significant reduction was already evident by age 40. There was a strong correlation between observed TCR beta diversity and the percentage of naive T cells measured by flow cytometry.

The roughly 42 donors, aged about 6 to 95 years, were systemically healthy Caucasian individuals from Russia. Each donor gave about 9.8 milliliters of peripheral blood, drawn into EDTA-treated Vacutainer tubes. PBMCs were isolated by Ficoll-Paque density-gradient centrifugation, with at least 7 million obtained per sample. Trizol reagent was used to extract total RNA from PBMCs, with at least 5 micrograms per sample. Naive CD45RAhigh/CD27high T cell percentages were measured by flow cytometry on a PBMC aliquot from every donor. The CDR3 runs 15 amino acids, cysteine and phenylalanine included. Only CDR3 DNA is held: 45 bases, read in frame from base 1. Trimming takes 5 bases off V and 9 bases off J; junction bases not matched to a gene: 7. The germline V gene sets CDR1 to SGHAT and CDR2 to FQNNGV. Receptors were amplified or captured by 5' RACE. TCRdb names Illumina HiSeq 2500 as the instrument used. The second PCR ran for about 6 to 11 cycles and used a J-beta primer mix along with a sample-barcoded 5' primer. A template-switch 5' adaptor carrying 12 random nucleotides introduced a unique molecular identifier onto each TCR beta cDNA molecule. Each sample yielded at least 2.5 million CDR3-containing paired-end reads. The Mint cDNA synthesis kit, primed by a TRBC-specific oligonucleotide, was used to synthesize first-strand cDNA from all RNA. Following uracil-DNA glycosylase treatment, all cDNA underwent a first 18-cycle PCR with the universal primers M1SS and BC2_uni_R. The source study handled its data this way. Each sample was normalized by randomly selecting 1 million high-quality reads, each carrying a distinct molecular identifier. Instead of being binned into consensus sequences, reads that shared molecular identifiers were thrown out. MiTCR, set to a Q25 quality threshold and the strictest error-elimination algorithm, was used for CDR3 identification, clonotype clustering and error correction. A nonparametric unseen species model using Euler transformation provided a lower-bound estimate of total TCR beta diversity. TCRdb itself trimmed the public reads at Q25 with fastp, ran MiXCR and retained productive beta chains. CDR3 protein sequences are deduplicated, and each keeps its most common genes and DNA. In this record, the V and J calls reflect TCRdb's handling and not the investigators' own analysis. The sample table holds about 500,000 distinct CDR3 sequences, of which around 24% were seen once. 8.5% to 9.5% of the sample rests with the top ten.

The data were also submitted as part of a second study, on T cells of mothers and their children. As that second paper reports: The donors were nine systemically healthy Caucasian individuals, made up of three mothers and their six children. cDNA synthesis used all of the extracted RNA, with roughly 1.5 ug of RNA in each 15 ul reaction. In the second PCR, sample barcodes and 2-4 random nucleotides were introduced via the M1S primer. More than 9 million TCR beta CDR3 reads were obtained from each mother, and millions of reads were obtained from each child. Thymic selection similarly shapes TCR recombination output in related and unrelated pairs, with minor effect from inherited differences. Normalized repertoire overlap in related mother-child pairs was always slightly higher than in unrelated mother-child pairs, but the difference was never significant. No persistent microchimeric T cell clones were found, with a detection sensitivity of roughly 92 clones per million clonotypes. Deep NGS was used in the study to compare the TCR beta repertoires of mothers and children and to look for features that separate related mother-child pairs from unrelated individuals. On average, the children were roughly 10 +/- 4 years old, while the mothers were roughly 36 +/- 4 years old. After adapter ligation with NEBNext reagents, the libraries were sequenced on Illumina HiSeq 2000 with 100+100 nt paired-end reads. Mother and child libraries were prepared a month apart and sequenced in separate runs to prevent cross-contamination. Each donor had between roughly 450,000 and 2,100,000 distinct TCR beta clonotypes identified. Naive TCR beta clonotypes were estimated from low-frequency clonotypes matched to each donor's FACS-determined naive share, without sorting.

The clonotype originates from a boy aged 5-17 years in good health. The chain joins TRBV11-2 to TRBJ2-1; 13 bases in the junction line up with TRBD2. The sequenced sample consisted of blood. This receptor has the CDR3 CASSPRTSGGFEQFF. The base sequence is TGTGCCAGCAGCCCTAGGACTAGCGGGGGATTTGAGCAGTTCTTC.